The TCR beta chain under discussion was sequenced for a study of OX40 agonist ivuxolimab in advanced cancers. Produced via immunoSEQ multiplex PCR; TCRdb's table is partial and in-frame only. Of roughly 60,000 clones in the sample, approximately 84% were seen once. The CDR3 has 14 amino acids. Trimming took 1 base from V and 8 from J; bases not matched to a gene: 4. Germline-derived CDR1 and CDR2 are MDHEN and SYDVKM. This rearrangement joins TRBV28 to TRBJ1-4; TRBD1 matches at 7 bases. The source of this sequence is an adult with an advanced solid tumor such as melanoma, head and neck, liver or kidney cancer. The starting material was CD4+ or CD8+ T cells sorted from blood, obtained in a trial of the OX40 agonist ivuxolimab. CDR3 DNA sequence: TGTGCCAGCAGTTTATCAGGGGGGAGAGAAAAACTGTTTTTT. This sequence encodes CASSLSGGREKLFF.